The 6 T cell receptor beta chains below were found in one sample sequenced in a study of blood T cell repertoires in COVID-19. The method was immunoSEQ multiplex PCR; TCRdb's version includes in-frame clones alone and lacks a portion of them. The sample lists around 150,000 clones; 70% to 85% were seen once. The material sequenced was peripheral blood. These receptors came from an elderly woman with acute or convalescent COVID-19.

V is TRBV3-1 (or the pseudogene TRBV3-2) and J is TRBJ1-1; 9 nucleotides line up with TRBD1. V lost 1 base to trimming and J lost 5 bases; unmatched junction nucleotides: 5. Germline V gene sequence: CDR1 LGHDT, CDR2 YNNKEL (reference sequence). There are 15 residues in the CDR3. The CDR3 nucleotides read TGTGCCAGCAGCCAAGCCCCGGGACAGGGTACTGAAGCTTTCTTT. It yields the protein CASSQAPGQGTEAFF.

The chain couples TRBV4-1 to TRBJ2-7; 14 positions agree with TRBD2. V lost 4 bases to trimming and J lost 4 bases; unmatched junction nucleotides: 6. Germline CDR1 is MGHRA and CDR2 is YSYEKL. This CDR3 is built from 16 residues. In DNA form, the CDR3 reads TGCGCCAGCAGCCCAGGACTAGCGGGAGGTGGGTACGAGCAGTACTTC. This codes for CASSPGLAGGGYEQYF.

This clone was seen a single time. V usage is TRBV5-4 and J usage is TRBJ1-4; D not certain. V lost 0 bases, J lost 2 bases, and 8 bases lay in between. The CDR3 is made up of 15 amino acids. From germline, CDR1 is SGHNT and CDR2 YYREEE (reference sequence). CDR3 region: CASSLGASTNEKLFF. CDR3 in DNA: TGTGCCAGCAGCTTGGGGGCATCGACTAATGAAAAACTGTTTTTT.

V is TRBV6-5 and J is TRBJ2-7; TRBD1 matches at 7 bases. V was pared by 6 bases and J by 6 bases, with 14 bases of the junction left unmatched. Germline assignment: CDR1 MNHEY and CDR2 SVGAGI. The CDR3 has 15 residues. CDR3 DNA sequence: TGTGCCAGCAGCCTAAGTAGGAGACAGGGTGGCGAGCAGTACTTC. This encodes CASSLSRRQGGEQYF.

V gene TRBV6-1 combines with J gene TRBJ2-1; no clear D gene. Germline CDR1 is MNHNS and CDR2 is SASEGT. Trimming pared 3 bases from V and 0 bases from J, leaving 9 bases between. The CDR3 spans 15 residues. CDR3 in amino acids: CASSEAVRSYNEQFF. The CDR3 DNA follows: TGTGCCAGCAGTGAGGCCGTTCGCTCCTACAATGAGCAGTTCTTC.

V gene TRBV3-1 (or the pseudogene TRBV3-2) combines with J gene TRBJ2-1, with 11 bases identical to TRBD2. CDR3 length: 15 residues. V trimming: 1 base; J trimming: 7 bases; junction bases outside the gene matches: 3. Germline V gives CDR1 LGHDT, CDR2 YNNKEL (reference sequence). The CDR3 bases are TGTGCCAGCAGCCAAGCAAGACTAGCGGGAAATGAGCAGTTCTTC. Translating gives CASSQARLAGNEQFF.